This T cell receptor (beta chain) is from a study of Graves' ophthalmopathy and Graves' hyperthyroidism. General study points: Most thyroid clonotypes with frequency above 0.001 were detected in blood too. Ophthalmopathy progression cases were predicted by the model with 70% to 71% sensitivity and 72% to 85% specificity.

Germline-derived CDR1 and CDR2 are DFQATT and SNEGSKA (reference sequence). The CDR3 contains 13 residues. With V trimmed by 5 bases and J by 6 bases, 4 bases remained unmatched. This clonotype turned up a few times. Its antigen is still unknown. Amplified material comprised TCR beta CDR3 regions derived from RNA transcripts. An opening RT-PCR round employed HTBI primers and preceded a second-round multiplex PCR. Each CDR3 protein gets one entry after TCRdb re-called the multiplex PCR reads with MiXCR. Of around 520,000 distinct CDR3 sequences detected, about 35% appear once; the ten largest clones hold around 4%.

Sequencing input: peripheral blood or thyroid tissue (not recorded which). The J gene is TRBJ2-2, the V gene TRBV20-1; 9 bases align to TRBD1. This receptor was obtained from an adult man with Graves' hyperthyroidism. The CDR3 DNA sequence: TGCAGTGCTTGGGACAGGGAGGCCGGGGAGCTGTTTTTT. Encoded protein: CSAWDREAGELFF.